A selection of T cell receptor beta chains follows, all from one sample in a study of blood T cells in healthy people across ages. TCRdb independently ran MiXCR on the 5' RACE reads; one entry per CDR3 protein. The table lists 920,000 or so distinct CDR3 sequences, over 35% of them singletons. Sequencing was performed on blood. All receptors come from a woman aged 55-75 years in good health. Each CDR3 is given with its conserved first and last residue. The D gene is left open where the match is weak. Clone size appears in some rows only: once, few, many, or a class for an expanded clone.

v_gene: TRBV15
abundance: .
d_gene: TRBD2
j_gene: TRBJ2-1
CDR3aa: CATSRVVGAGANEQFF
CDR3nt: TGTGCCACCAGCAGAGTTGTTGGTGCGGGAGCCAATGAGCAGTTCTTC

v_gene: TRBV21-1
abundance: .
d_gene: .
j_gene: TRBJ2-1
CDR3aa: CASSKRETGGRRLAGIYYNEQFF
CDR3nt: TGTGCCAGCAGCAAACGGGAGACAGGGGGCAGGAGACTAGCGGGAATCTACTACAATGAGCAGTTCTTC

v_gene: TRBV12-3/TRBV12-4
abundance: .
d_gene: .
j_gene: TRBJ2-7
CDR3aa: CASKRDQSYNEQYF
CDR3nt: TGTGCCAGCAAGAGGGACCAATCCTACAATGAGCAGTACTTC

v_gene: TRBV7-9
abundance: .
d_gene: .
j_gene: TRBJ2-3
CDR3aa: CASSLLTGRATDTQYF
CDR3nt: TGTGCCAGCAGCTTACTAACAGGGAGGGCCACAGATACGCAGTATTTT

v_gene: TRBV6-1
abundance: .
d_gene: .
j_gene: TRBJ1-1
CDR3aa: CASSEDPGPMNTEAFF
CDR3nt: TGTGCCAGCAGTGAAGATCCAGGGCCCATGAACACTGAAGCTTTCTTT

v_gene: TRBV2
abundance: few
d_gene: .
j_gene: TRBJ2-7
CDR3aa: CASSEGCEQYF
CDR3nt: TGTGCCAGCAGTGAAGGGTGTGAGCAGTACTTC

v_gene: TRBV15
abundance: .
d_gene: TRBD2
j_gene: TRBJ2-3
CDR3aa: CATSTGTSVRDTQYF
CDR3nt: TGTGCCACCAGCACCGGGACTAGCGTTAGGGATACGCAGTATTTT

v_gene: TRBV5-8
abundance: .
d_gene: TRBD1
j_gene: TRBJ2-1
CDR3aa: CASSLNRGQGIYNEQFF
CDR3nt: TGTGCCAGCAGCTTGAATAGAGGACAGGGGATATACAATGAGCAGTTCTTC

v_gene: TRBV3-1
abundance: .
d_gene: .
j_gene: TRBJ2-1
CDR3aa: CASSQVTSSYNEQFF
CDR3nt: TGTGCCAGCAGCCAAGTGACTAGCTCCTACAATGAGCAGTTCTTC

v_gene: TRBV4-3
abundance: .
d_gene: .
j_gene: TRBJ2-1
CDR3aa: CASSPQRQVGNEQFF
CDR3nt: TGCGCCAGCAGCCCCCAGCGCCAGGTGGGGAATGAGCAGTTCTTC